The 24 T cell receptor beta chains in this list originate from one sample, sequenced in a study of blood T cell repertoires in COVID-19. Repertoires were generated with immunoSEQ multiplex PCR, while TCRdb's copy carries only in-frame clones and drops some. The sample shows 100,000 to 150,000 clones, 75% to 85% of them seen only once. Sample: peripheral blood. These receptors came from a woman in her forties or fifties with acute or convalescent COVID-19.

The chain uses TRBV19 and TRBJ1-2; D call uncertain. The CDR3 runs 15 residues. The germline CDR1 and CDR2 sequences are LNHDA and SQIVND (reference sequence). V gave up 3 bases and J gave up 2 bases, with 13 bases separating them. CDR3 sequence reads: CASSMSRAGNYGYTF. DNA of the CDR3: TGTGCCAGTAGTATGTCGAGAGCAGGAAACTATGGCTACACCTTC. Full variable domain (missing parts from reference TRBV19 and TRBJ1-2): DGGITQSPKYLFRKEGQNVTLSCEQNLNHDAMYWYRQDPGQGLRLIYYSQIVNDFQKGDIAEGYSVSREKKESFPLTVTSAQKNPTAFYLCASSMSRAGNYGYTFGSGTRLTVV.

The chain couples TRBV19 to TRBJ2-1, with D perhaps matching TRBD1 (6 bases). The CDR3 runs to 13 residues. The germline V gene encodes CDR1 LNHDA and CDR2 SQIVND (reference sequence). Trimming took off 7 bases at V and 4 bases at J, with 11 bases between the two ends. DNA for the CDR3: TGTGCCAGTACCAGGACAGAATACAATGAGCAGTTCTTC. Its protein is CASTRTEYNEQFF.

V and J are TRBV2 and TRBJ1-5; D not resolved. The CDR3 is made up of 12 amino acids. Germline values: CDR1 SNHLY, CDR2 FYNNEI. V was shortened by 5 bases and J by 5 bases, with 7 bases between the two germline ends. CDR3 nucleotides: TGTGCCAGCAGTCCGGGTGATCAGCCCCAGCATTTT. It codes for CASSPGDQPQHF.

The rearrangement joins TRBV3-1 (or the pseudogene TRBV3-2) to TRBJ2-1; TRBD2 matches at 8 bases. Per the germline V gene, CDR1 is LGHDT and CDR2 is YNNKEL (reference sequence). Trimming cost V 2 bases and J 6 bases; bases outside gene matches: 12. The CDR3 spans 17 residues. This chain's CDR3 is CASSQMRSAGVGNEQFF. The CDR3 bases are TGTGCCAGCAGCCAAATGCGATCAGCGGGAGTTGGCAATGAGCAGTTCTTC.

The genes are TRBV2 and TRBJ1-5, with a weak D call TRBD1 (5 bases). The V and J ends lost 5 bases and 4 bases respectively, with 12 bases between them. Germline values: CDR1 SNHLY, CDR2 FYNNEI. The CDR3 has 14 amino acids. The CDR3 protein is CASSPGSRNQPQHF. The CDR3 DNA sequence: TGTGCCAGCAGTCCAGGGTCACGGAATCAGCCCCAGCATTTT.

The chain links TRBV29-1 to TRBJ1-2; perhaps TRBD1 as D (5 bases). The CDR3 consists of 11 residues. V lost 7 bases, J lost 2 bases, and 8 bases lay in between. CDR1 is SQVTM and CDR2 is ANQGSEA in the germline V gene. The CDR3 sequence: CSARGNYGYTF. Written as DNA, the CDR3 is TGCAGCGCTCGGGGGAACTATGGCTACACCTTC.

The chain recombines TRBV5-4 with TRBJ1-1, with D possibly TRBD1 on 5 matching bases. From germline, CDR1 is SGHNT and CDR2 YYREEE (reference sequence). There are 14 residues in the CDR3. V was shortened by 2 bases and J by 5 bases, with 13 bases between the two germline ends. The DNA for the CDR3 is TGTGCCAGCAGCTTTCAGGGTGATGAAACTGAAGCTTTCTTT. Amino acids: CASSFQGDETEAFF.

This clone was counted between two and nine times. The chain couples TRBV3-1 (or the pseudogene TRBV3-2) to TRBJ2-1; TRBD2 is a possible D gene (5 bases). The CDR3 length is 16 residues. V dropped 0 bases and J dropped 7 bases, with 16 bases sitting between them. Germline CDR1 and CDR2: LGHDT and YNNKEL (reference sequence). As DNA, the CDR3 is TGTGCCAGCAGCCAAGAACTAGGGCCGTCAAAGAATGAGCAGTTCTTC. This gives the protein CASSQELGPSKNEQFF.

This CDR3 reads CASRLFGTEAFF. CDR3 DNA sequence: TGTGCCAGCAGACTTTTTGGGACTGAAGCTTTCTTT. This chain links TRBV19 with TRBJ1-1; no firm D call. V was shortened by 9 bases and J by 5 bases, with 13 bases between the two germline ends. This CDR3 region has 12 residues. The germline gives CDR1 LNHDA, CDR2 SQIVND (reference sequence).

The V and J genes are TRBV4-1 and TRBJ2-7; possible D gene TRBD2, 5 bases. There are 15 residues in the CDR3. V lost 2 bases, J lost 6 bases, and 17 bases lay in between. In germline, CDR1 is MGHRA, CDR2 YSYEKL. The CDR3 nucleotides read TGCGCCAGCAGCCAAAGATACGCGGGTATGGGCGAGCAGTACTTC. Protein sequence: CASSQRYAGMGEQYF.

This chain uses TRBV19 with TRBJ1-5; no definite D call. Per germline, CDR1 LNHDA and CDR2 SQIVND (reference sequence). The CDR3 extends over 16 amino acids. Trimming cost V 1 base and J 0 bases, with 10 bases left between them. CDR3 nucleotides: TGTGCCAGTAGTATAGTGAGCGGATATAGCAATCAGCCCCAGCATTTT. Residues: CASSIVSGYSNQPQHF.

The rearrangement uses TRBV20-1 and TRBJ1-2; 9 bases fit TRBD1. Per germline, CDR1 DFQATT and CDR2 SNEGSKA (reference sequence). This CDR3 contains 15 residues. Germline trimming cut 3 bases from V and 6 bases from J; bases unmatched to any gene: 11. The CDR3: CSASLTGTGSNGYTF. CDR3 bases: TGCAGTGCTAGTCTCACCGGGACAGGGAGCAATGGCTACACCTTC.

V usage is TRBV27 and J usage is TRBJ2-5, with 14 bases matching TRBD2. The germline V gene encodes CDR1 MNHEY and CDR2 SMNVEV (reference sequence). There are 16 residues in the CDR3. V shed 5 bases, J shed 3 bases, and the junction held 5 bases outside the gene matches. In DNA, the CDR3 is TGTGCCAGCAGTGGCGGGACTAGCGGGAGTAAAGAGACCCAGTACTTC. Its translation is CASSGGTSGSKETQYF.

The chain is built from TRBV7-9 and TRBJ1-2, with D perhaps matching TRBD1 (6 bases). The V gene lost 3 bases and the J gene lost 8 bases, with 16 bases spanning the gap. In germline, CDR1 is SEHNR, CDR2 FQNEAQ (reference sequence). CDR3 size: 14 residues. This chain's CDR3 is CASSFRDTGGGYTF. For the CDR3, the DNA is TGTGCCAGCAGCTTCCGGGACACCGGTGGGGGCTACACCTTC.

CDR3: CASSLTGQPYNEQFF. CDR3 in DNA: TGTGCCAGCAGCTTAACGGGACAGCCCTACAATGAGCAGTTCTTC. This chain joins TRBV7-3 and TRBJ2-1; TRBD1 matches 7 bases. CDR3 length equals 15 residues. The germline V gene has CDR1 SGHTA and CDR2 FQGTGA. The junction had 1 base not matched to a gene; V was cut back by 0 bases and J by 2 bases.

This sequence joins TRBV27 and TRBJ1-6, with 10 nucleotides matching TRBD1. V was pared by 4 bases and J by 9 bases, with 6 bases of the junction left unmatched. Germline V gene data show CDR1 as MNHEY and CDR2 as SMNVEV (reference sequence). CDR3 length: 15 residues. This chain's CDR3 is CASSSLGQGPSPLHF. As DNA, the CDR3 is TGTGCCAGCAGTTCCTTGGGACAGGGGCCTTCACCCCTCCACTTT.

The chain recombines TRBV9 with TRBJ2-5; a possible D gene is TRBD1 (6 bases). The germline gives CDR1 SGDLS, CDR2 YYNGEE. V gave up 0 bases and J gave up 4 bases, with 16 bases separating them. The CDR3 consists of 16 residues. The DNA of the CDR3 is TGTGCCAGCAGCGTAGGCTTCAGGGGCCTCATAGAGACCCAGTACTTC. Translation gives CASSVGFRGLIETQYF.

The chain employs TRBV25-1 and TRBJ2-1; 12 nucleotides align to TRBD2. The ends lost 6 bases at V and 7 bases at J; junction bases unmatched: 7. The germline gives CDR1 MGHDK, CDR2 SYGVNS. This CDR3 region has 15 residues. For the CDR3, the DNA is TGTGCCAGCAGCCGTACTAGCGGGGGGCGGAATGAGCAGTTCTTC. Encoded protein: CASSRTSGGRNEQFF. Complete variable domain (other parts from reference TRBV25-1 and TRBJ2-1): EADIYQTPRYLVIGTGKKITLECSQTMGHDKMYWYQQDPGMELHLIHYSYGVNSTEKGDLSSESTVSRIRTEHFPLTLESARPSHTSQYLCASSRTSGGRNEQFFGPGTRLTVL.

This clone has only one observation. The V gene is TRBV4-2, the J gene TRBJ2-5; D uncertain. Germline values: CDR1 LGHNA, CDR2 YNFKEQ. The V gene lost 1 base and the J gene lost 1 base, with 7 bases spanning the gap. The CDR3 is made up of 14 amino acids. CDR3: CASSQGDTQETQYF. As DNA, the CDR3 is TGTGCCAGCAGCCAAGGTGACACCCAAGAGACCCAGTACTTC.

This chain uses TRBV5-1 with TRBJ2-1; 9 bases fit TRBD2. CDR3 length: 15 residues. Germline trimming cut 3 bases from V and 8 bases from J; bases unmatched to any gene: 9. The germline gives CDR1 SGHRS, CDR2 YFSETQ. The CDR3 sequence is CASSWPVAGVDEQFF. The CDR3 nucleotides are TGCGCCAGCAGCTGGCCCGTAGCGGGAGTGGATGAGCAGTTCTTC.

V usage is TRBV3-1 (or the pseudogene TRBV3-2) and J usage is TRBJ2-7; D may be TRBD1 (6 bases). Trimming cost V 3 bases and J 7 bases, with 19 bases left between them. This CDR3 has 15 amino acids. Germline assignment: CDR1 LGHDT and CDR2 YNNKEL (reference sequence). This chain's CDR3 is CASSQTNRAGREQYF. In DNA, the CDR3 is TGTGCCAGCAGCCAGACCAACAGGGCTGGTAGGGAGCAGTACTTC.

This clone appeared once. The rearrangement uses TRBV5-1 and TRBJ2-3; D is unclear. The germline V gene encodes CDR1 SGHRS and CDR2 YFSETQ. Trimming stripped 3 bases from V and 0 bases from J, with 8 bases between. This CDR3 is built from 14 residues. The CDR3 DNA sequence: TGCGCCAGCAGCTCTAGTTCTAGCACAGATACGCAGTATTTT. Translated: CASSSSSSTDTQYF.

The genes are TRBV25-1 and TRBJ1-1; D is possibly TRBD1 (5 bases). The CDR3 consists of 15 residues. Trimming cost V 1 base and J 2 bases, with 11 bases left between them. Germline-derived CDR1 and CDR2 are MGHDK and SYGVNS. The CDR3 coding sequence is TGTGCCAGCAGTGAATTGGGCAGGGAAAACACTGAAGCTTTCTTT. Translated: CASSELGRENTEAFF. The variable domain in full, completed from reference TRBV25-1 and TRBJ1-1, reads EADIYQTPRYLVIGTGKKITLECSQTMGHDKMYWYQQDPGMELHLIHYSYGVNSTEKGDLSSESTVSRIRTEHFPLTLESARPSHTSQYLCASSELGRENTEAFFGQGTRLTVV.

This chain connects TRBV2 to TRBJ1-6; perhaps TRBD1 as D (5 bases). V lost 4 bases and J 5 bases, leaving 6 bases between the germline ends. Germline CDR1 and CDR2: SNHLY and FYNNEI. This CDR3 region has 13 residues. CDR3 region: CASSAGNNSPLHF. The CDR3 DNA reads as TGTGCCAGCAGTGCAGGGAATAATTCACCCCTCCACTTT.